This entry features one T cell receptor (beta chain) sequence. The antigen is undetermined. Each of the donors was a healthy bone marrow donor. This sample stems from a study of cytomegalovirus exposure and HLA in healthy donors. General study results and limits: Prediction of most subjects' HLA-A and HLA-B alleles by TCR beta sequences was reportedly accurate. In all likelihood, a cluster of highly shared sequence variants was a sequencing artifact. Investigators reported 164 TCR beta chains as tied to cytomegalovirus.

Germline loops: CDR1 MDHEN, CDR2 SYDVKM. V lost 1 base to trimming and J lost 11 bases, with 6 bases between them. The CDR3 has 11 residues. Researchers ran the PCR with 60 Vbeta and 13 Jbeta primers. Using immunoSEQ multiplex PCR, the repertoire was profiled, and TCRdb retains in-frame clones only, with some absent. The table has under 200,000 clones, 79% seen once; the top ten hold around 4.3%. The clonotype originates from a woman in her 30s in good health and CMV-seropositive. The genes are TRBV28 and TRBJ1-5; D is ambiguous. Input material: PBMCs. This CDR3 reads CASSLSQSQHF. As DNA, the CDR3 is TGTGCCAGCAGTTTATCCCAGTCCCAGCATTTT.